These 9 T cell receptor beta chains came from one sample sequenced in a study of T cells in localized non-small cell lung cancer. Profiling relied on immunoSEQ multiplex PCR, and the TCRdb table lists in-frame clones only, not all of them. This table holds 8,500 to 13,000 clones, over 65% found once. This specimen consisted of peripheral blood, obtained before any cancer treatment. The receptors shown here come from a male donor older than 55 with stage I lung adenocarcinoma.

The chain links TRBV6-1 to TRBJ1-5; possibly TRBD1 for D (6 bases). The CDR3 has 13 amino acids. Looked up from germline, CDR1 is MNHNS and CDR2 is SASEGT. The V gene lost 7 bases and the J gene lost 9 bases, with 16 bases spanning the gap. CDR3 sequence reads: CASTLQGHGPQHF. The CDR3 DNA is TGTGCCAGCACTTTACAGGGCCATGGGCCCCAGCATTTT.

V gene TRBV5-1 combines with J gene TRBJ2-5; D call uncertain. Germline CDR1 reads SGHRS; CDR2 reads YFSETQ. The CDR3 runs to 14 residues. The V gene lost 3 bases and the J gene lost 0 bases, with 9 bases spanning the gap. The CDR3 reads CASSSRWNQETQYF. CDR3 nucleotide sequence: TGCGCCAGCAGCTCGCGCTGGAACCAAGAGACCCAGTACTTC.

Note on this clone: One end of the junction does not line up with germline, which may come from a read error. CDR3 amino acids: CASSPQGKNTGELFF. In DNA form, the CDR3 reads TGCGCCAGCAGCCCGCAGGGGAAGAACACCGGGGAGCTGTTTTTT. The chain couples TRBV5-4 to TRBJ2-2; a weak D match, TRBD1 (6 bases). CDR1 is SGHNT, CDR2 YYREEE, per germline (reference sequence). This CDR3 region has 15 residues.

This clone came up a few times. The V gene is TRBV4-1, the J gene TRBJ2-3, with TRBD2 matching 12 bases. This CDR3 comprises 19 residues. Per germline, CDR1 MGHRA and CDR2 YSYEKL. V shed 1 base, J shed 0 bases, and the junction held 8 bases outside the gene matches. The CDR3 region is CASSQGRLAGARSTDTQYF. CDR3 nucleotide sequence: TGCGCCAGCAGCCAAGGTCGACTAGCGGGGGCCCGAAGCACAGATACGCAGTATTTT.

This clone was recorded only once. The genes are TRBV5-1 and TRBJ2-5, with D unresolved. Trimming pared 0 bases from V and 5 bases from J, leaving 5 bases between. The length of the CDR3 is 12 residues. Germline lookup yields CDR1 SGHRS and CDR2 YFSETQ. CDR3 sequence: CASSLDMETQYF. CDR3 nucleotides: TGCGCCAGCAGCTTGGATATGGAGACCCAGTACTTC.

V usage is TRBV5-5 and J usage is TRBJ1-1; TRBD1 matches at 10 bases. Germline V gene data show CDR1 as SGHKS and CDR2 as YYEKEE (reference sequence). Losses at the gene ends were 2 bases for V and 1 base for J; bases not matched to a gene: 2. CDR3 length equals 15 residues. The CDR3 protein is CASSFDRGQNTEAFF. For the CDR3, the DNA is TGTGCCAGCAGCTTCGACAGGGGGCAGAACACTGAAGCTTTCTTT. Variable domain in full (rest from reference TRBV5-5 and TRBJ1-1): DAGVTQSPTHLIKTRGQQVTLRCSPISGHKSVSWYQQVLGQGPQFIFQYYEKEERGRGNFPDRFSARQFPNYSSELNVNALLLGDSALYLCASSFDRGQNTEAFFGQGTRLTVV.

The rearrangement uses TRBV6-1 and TRBJ2-2; no firm D call. The CDR3 has 15 residues. The V gene lost 2 bases and the J gene lost 5 bases, with 12 bases spanning the gap. Per germline, CDR1 MNHNS and CDR2 SASEGT. The CDR3 region is CASSEFELTTGELFF. The CDR3 nucleotides read TGTGCCAGCAGTGAATTTGAGCTTACGACCGGGGAGCTGTTTTTT.

This chain uses TRBV5-1 with TRBJ2-5; 8 bases match TRBD2. V was pared by 4 bases and J by 4 bases, with 6 bases of the junction left unmatched. The CDR3 extends over 14 amino acids. The germline V gene encodes CDR1 SGHRS and CDR2 YFSETQ. CDR3 DNA: TGCGCCAGCAGCCTTCAGCGGGGGCGAGAGACCCAGTACTTC. Residues: CASSLQRGRETQYF.

This chain links TRBV2 with TRBJ1-5, with 7 bases that match TRBD1. Trimming removed 5 bases from V and 2 bases from J; junction bases left unmatched: 6. Per germline, CDR1 SNHLY and CDR2 FYNNEI. The CDR3 length is 15 residues. CDR3 DNA sequence: TGTGCCAGCAGTCGGAGGGGGCCGGGCAATCAGCCCCAGCATTTT. Amino acid sequence: CASSRRGPGNQPQHF.